This T cell receptor beta chain was profiled in a study of blood T cell repertoires in COVID-19. Across the whole study: T cells, B-cell-depleted T cells, or PBMCs provided the cDNA or gDNA that served as material.

Generated by immunoSEQ multiplex PCR, the TCRdb table keeps only in-frame clones and is missing some. The sample lists around 180,000 clones, roughly 77% occurring once. The CDR3 totals 12 residues. V was cut by 6 bases and J by 5 bases, with 11 bases left in between. Germline loops: CDR1 SGHRS, CDR2 YFSETQ. The material sequenced was PBMCs or T cells enriched from blood (not recorded which). The source is a woman aged 50 to 60 with acute COVID-19. The J gene is TRBJ1-2, the V gene TRBV5-1; no clear D gene. The CDR3 bases are TGCGCCAGCAAGGGAGAGGCATATGGCTACACCTTC. Translated, it gives CASKGEAYGYTF.